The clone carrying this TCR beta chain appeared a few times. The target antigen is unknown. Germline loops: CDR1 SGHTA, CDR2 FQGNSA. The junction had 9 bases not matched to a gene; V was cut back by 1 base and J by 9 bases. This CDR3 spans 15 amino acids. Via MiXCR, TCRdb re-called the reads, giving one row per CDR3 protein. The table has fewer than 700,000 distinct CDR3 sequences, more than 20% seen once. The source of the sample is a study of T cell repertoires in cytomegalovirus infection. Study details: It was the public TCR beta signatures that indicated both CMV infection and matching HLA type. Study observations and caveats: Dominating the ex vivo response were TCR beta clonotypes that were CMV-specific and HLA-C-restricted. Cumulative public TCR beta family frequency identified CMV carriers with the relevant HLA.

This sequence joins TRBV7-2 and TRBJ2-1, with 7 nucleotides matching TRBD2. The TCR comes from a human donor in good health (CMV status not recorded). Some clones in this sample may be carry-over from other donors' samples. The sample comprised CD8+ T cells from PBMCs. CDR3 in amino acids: CASSLGSPGRGEQFF. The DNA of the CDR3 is TGTGCCAGCAGCTTAGGAAGTCCAGGGAGGGGTGAGCAGTTCTTC. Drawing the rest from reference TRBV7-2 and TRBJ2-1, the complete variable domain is GAGVSQSPSNKVTEKGKDVELRCDPISGHTALYWYRQSLGQGLEFLIYFQGNSAPDKSGLPSDRFSAERTGGSVSTLTIQRTQQEDSAVYLCASSLGSPGRGEQFFGPGTRLTVL.